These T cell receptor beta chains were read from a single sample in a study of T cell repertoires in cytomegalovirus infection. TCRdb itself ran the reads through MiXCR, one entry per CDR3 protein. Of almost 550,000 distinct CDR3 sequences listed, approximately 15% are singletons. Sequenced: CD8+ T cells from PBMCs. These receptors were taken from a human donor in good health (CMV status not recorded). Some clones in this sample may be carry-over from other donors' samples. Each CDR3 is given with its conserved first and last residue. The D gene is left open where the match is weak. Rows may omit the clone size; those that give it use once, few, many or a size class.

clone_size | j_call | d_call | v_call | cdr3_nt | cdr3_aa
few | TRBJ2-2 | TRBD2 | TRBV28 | TGTGCCAGCCACCAAGGCGAGGCGGTGCGGGAGGGCGACACCGGGGAGCTGTTTTTT | CASHQGEAVREGDTGELFF
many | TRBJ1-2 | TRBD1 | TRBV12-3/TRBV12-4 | TGTGCCAGCAGTTGGGACAGGGTTATTCTTTCTTTC | CASSWDRVILSF
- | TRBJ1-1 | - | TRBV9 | TGTGCCAGCAGCCCTAAGGGGGAGAGGACTGAAGCTTTCTTT | CASSPKGERTEAFF
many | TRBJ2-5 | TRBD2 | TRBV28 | TGTGCCAGCAGTCGACTAGCGGGAGGTCGGGGAGAGACCCAGTACTTC | CASSRLAGGRGETQYF
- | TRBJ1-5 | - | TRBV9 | TGTGCCAGCAGCGTAGGCTGGGGGGCAGGTCAGCCCCAGCATTTT | CASSVGWGAGQPQHF
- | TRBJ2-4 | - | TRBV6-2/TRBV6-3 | TGTGCCAGCAGTTCACGGTACATTCAGTACTTC | CASSSRYIQYF
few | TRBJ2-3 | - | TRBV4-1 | TGCGCCAGCAGCCAAGATTATAATCCGGGGGTTCGGGATACGCAGTATTTT | CASSQDYNPGVRDTQYF
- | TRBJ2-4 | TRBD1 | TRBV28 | TGTGCCAGCAGTTCCCGACAGGGCCTAGCCAAAAACATTCAGTACTTC | CASSSRQGLAKNIQYF
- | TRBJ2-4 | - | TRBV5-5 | TGTGCCAGCAGCTTGGATTCGTCCAGGGGTGAAAACATTCAGTACTTC | CASSLDSSRGENIQYF
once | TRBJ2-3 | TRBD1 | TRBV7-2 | TGTGCCAGCAGCTTACCCCCGTGGGCCCGGACAGGGGTGGTTACAGATACGCAGTATTTT | CASSLPPWARTGVVTDTQYF
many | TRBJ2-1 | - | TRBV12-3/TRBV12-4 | TGTGCCAGCAGAGAGGGGGAGAGCTCCTACAATGAGCAGTTCTTC | CASREGESSYNEQFF
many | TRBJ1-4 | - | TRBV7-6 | TGTGCCAGCAGCTCCGTTCAGGGCCCTAATGAAAAACTGTTTTTT | CASSSVQGPNEKLFF
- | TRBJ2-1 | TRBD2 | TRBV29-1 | TGCAGCGGGGGAGGGCGGGAGCGTTATTTGTTCCATGAGCAGTTCTTC | CSGGGRERYLFHEQFF
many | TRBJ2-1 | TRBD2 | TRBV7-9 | TGTGCCAGCAGCTTAGCTAGCGGGGGTTTCGATGAGCAGTTCTTC | CASSLASGGFDEQFF